This T cell receptor beta chain comes out of a study of radiotherapy plus CTLA-4 blockade in lung cancer. Looking at the study overall: Disease control was seen in roughly 30% of patients, objective responses in approximately 19%. The study, taken as a whole, reports: Response, reportedly, was best predicted by interferon-beta along with early blood T cell clone dynamics. Radiotherapy with ipilimumab was followed by blood expansion of tumor-derived clones.

The protocol was immunoSEQ multiplex PCR, while the TCRdb copy is restricted to in-frame clones and leaves out a portion. The table shows tens of thousands of clones, with over 70% occurring only once. This clone was seen once. What it binds is not known. This CDR3 has 14 amino acids. CDR1 is SGHRS, CDR2 YFSETQ, per germline. V was cut by 0 bases and J by 8 bases, with 12 bases left in between. The rearrangement links TRBV5-1 to TRBJ1-5, with D hard to call. The sequenced sample was peripheral blood, obtained from a patient treated with radiotherapy plus ipilimumab. This clonotype was obtained from a human donor with non-small cell lung cancer that progressed on radiotherapy plus ipilimumab. CDR3 sequence: CASSLGPLSEPQHF. The DNA of the CDR3 is TGCGCCAGCAGCTTGGGTCCGTTATCAGAGCCCCAGCATTTT.